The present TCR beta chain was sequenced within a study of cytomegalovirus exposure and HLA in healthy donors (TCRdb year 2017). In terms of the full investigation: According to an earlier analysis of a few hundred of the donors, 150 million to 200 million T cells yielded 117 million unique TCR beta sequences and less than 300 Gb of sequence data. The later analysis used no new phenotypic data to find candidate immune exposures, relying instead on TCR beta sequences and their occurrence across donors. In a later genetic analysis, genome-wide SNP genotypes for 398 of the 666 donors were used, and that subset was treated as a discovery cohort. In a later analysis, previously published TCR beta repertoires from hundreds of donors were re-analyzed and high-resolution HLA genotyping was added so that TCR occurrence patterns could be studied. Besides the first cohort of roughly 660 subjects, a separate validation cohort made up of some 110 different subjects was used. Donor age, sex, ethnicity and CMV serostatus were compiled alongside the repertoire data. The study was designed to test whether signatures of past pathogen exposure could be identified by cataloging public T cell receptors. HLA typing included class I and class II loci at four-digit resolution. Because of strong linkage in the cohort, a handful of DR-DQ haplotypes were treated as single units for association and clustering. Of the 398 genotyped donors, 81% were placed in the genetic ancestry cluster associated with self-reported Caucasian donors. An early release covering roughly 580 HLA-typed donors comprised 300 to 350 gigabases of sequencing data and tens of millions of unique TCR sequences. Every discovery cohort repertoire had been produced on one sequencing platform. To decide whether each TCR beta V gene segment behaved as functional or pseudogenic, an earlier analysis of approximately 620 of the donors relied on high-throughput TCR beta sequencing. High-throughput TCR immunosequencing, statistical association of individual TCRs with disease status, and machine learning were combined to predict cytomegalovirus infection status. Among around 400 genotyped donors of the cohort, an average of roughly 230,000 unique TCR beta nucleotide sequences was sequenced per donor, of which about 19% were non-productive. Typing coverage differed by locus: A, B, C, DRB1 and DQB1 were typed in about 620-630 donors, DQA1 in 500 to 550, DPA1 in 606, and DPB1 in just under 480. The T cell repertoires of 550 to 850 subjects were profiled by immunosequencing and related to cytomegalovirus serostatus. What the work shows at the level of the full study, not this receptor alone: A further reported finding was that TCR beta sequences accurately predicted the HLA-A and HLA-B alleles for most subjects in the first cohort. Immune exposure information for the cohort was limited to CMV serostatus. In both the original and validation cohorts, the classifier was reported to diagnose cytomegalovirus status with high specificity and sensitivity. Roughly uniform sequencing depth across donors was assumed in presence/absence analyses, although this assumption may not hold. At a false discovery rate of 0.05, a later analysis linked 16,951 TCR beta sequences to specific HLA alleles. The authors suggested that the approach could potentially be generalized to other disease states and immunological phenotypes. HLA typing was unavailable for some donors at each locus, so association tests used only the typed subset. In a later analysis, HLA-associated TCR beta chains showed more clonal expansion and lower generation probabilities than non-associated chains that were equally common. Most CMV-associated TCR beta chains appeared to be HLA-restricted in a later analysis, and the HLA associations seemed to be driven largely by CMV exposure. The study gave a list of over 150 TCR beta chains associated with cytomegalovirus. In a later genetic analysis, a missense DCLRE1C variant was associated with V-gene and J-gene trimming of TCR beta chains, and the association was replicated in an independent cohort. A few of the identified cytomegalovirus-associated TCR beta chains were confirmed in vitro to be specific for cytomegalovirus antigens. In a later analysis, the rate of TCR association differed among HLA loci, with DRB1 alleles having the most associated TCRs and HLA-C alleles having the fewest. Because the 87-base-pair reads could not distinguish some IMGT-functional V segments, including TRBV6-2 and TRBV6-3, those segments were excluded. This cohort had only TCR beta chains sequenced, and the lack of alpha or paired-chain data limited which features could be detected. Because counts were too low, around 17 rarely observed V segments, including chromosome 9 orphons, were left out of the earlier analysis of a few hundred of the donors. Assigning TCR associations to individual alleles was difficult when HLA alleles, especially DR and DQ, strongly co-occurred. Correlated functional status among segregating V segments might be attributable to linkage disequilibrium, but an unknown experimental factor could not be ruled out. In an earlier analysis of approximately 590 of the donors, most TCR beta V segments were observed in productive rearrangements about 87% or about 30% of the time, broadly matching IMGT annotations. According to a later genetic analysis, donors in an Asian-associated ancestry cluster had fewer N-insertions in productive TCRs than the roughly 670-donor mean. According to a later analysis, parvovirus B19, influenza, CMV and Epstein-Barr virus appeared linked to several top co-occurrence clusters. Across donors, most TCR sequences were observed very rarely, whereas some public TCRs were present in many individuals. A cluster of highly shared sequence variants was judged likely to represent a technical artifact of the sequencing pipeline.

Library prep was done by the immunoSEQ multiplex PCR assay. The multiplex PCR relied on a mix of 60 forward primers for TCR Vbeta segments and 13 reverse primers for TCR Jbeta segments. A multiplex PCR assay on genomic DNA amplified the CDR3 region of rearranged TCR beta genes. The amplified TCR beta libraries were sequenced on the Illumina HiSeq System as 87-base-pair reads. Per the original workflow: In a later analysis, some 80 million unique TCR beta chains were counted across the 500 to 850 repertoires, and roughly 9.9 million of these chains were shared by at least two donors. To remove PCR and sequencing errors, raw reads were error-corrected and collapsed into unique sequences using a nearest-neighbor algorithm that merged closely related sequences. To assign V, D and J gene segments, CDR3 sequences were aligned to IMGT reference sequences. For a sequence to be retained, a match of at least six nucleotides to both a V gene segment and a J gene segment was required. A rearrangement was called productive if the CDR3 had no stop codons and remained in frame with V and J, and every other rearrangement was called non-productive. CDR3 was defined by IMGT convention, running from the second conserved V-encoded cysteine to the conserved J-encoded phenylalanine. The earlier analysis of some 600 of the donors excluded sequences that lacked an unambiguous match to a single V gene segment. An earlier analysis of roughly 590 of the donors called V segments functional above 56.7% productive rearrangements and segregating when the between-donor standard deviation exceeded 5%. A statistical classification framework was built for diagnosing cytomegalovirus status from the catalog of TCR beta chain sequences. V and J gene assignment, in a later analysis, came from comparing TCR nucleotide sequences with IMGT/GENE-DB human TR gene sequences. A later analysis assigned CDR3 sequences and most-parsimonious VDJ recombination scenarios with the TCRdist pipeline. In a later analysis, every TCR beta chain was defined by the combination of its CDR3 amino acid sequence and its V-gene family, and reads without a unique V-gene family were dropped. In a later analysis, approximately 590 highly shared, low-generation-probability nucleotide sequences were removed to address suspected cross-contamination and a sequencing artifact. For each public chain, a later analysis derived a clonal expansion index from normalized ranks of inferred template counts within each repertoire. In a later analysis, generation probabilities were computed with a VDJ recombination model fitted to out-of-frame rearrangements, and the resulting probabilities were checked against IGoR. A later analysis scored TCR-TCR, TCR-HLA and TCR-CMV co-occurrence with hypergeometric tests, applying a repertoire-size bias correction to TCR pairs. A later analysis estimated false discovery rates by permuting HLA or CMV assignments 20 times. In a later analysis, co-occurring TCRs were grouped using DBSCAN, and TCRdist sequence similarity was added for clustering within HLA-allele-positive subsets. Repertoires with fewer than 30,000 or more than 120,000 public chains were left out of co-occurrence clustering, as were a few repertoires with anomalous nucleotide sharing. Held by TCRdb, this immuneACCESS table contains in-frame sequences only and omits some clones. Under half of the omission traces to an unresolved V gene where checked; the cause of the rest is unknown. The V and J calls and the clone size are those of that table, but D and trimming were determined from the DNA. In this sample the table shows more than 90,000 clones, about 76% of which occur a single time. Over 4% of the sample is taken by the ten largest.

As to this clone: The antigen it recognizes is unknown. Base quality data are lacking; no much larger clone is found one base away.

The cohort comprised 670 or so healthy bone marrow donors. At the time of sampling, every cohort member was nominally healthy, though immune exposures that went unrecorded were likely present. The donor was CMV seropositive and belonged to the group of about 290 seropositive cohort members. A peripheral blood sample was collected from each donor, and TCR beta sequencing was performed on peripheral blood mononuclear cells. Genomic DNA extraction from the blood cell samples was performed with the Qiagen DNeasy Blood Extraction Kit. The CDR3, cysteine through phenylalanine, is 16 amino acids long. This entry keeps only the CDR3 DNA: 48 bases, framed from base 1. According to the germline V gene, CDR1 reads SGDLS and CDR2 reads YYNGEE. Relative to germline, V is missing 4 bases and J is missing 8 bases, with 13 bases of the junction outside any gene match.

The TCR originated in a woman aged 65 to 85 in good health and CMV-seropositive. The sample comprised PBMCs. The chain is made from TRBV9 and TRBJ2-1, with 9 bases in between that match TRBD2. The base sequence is TGTGCCAGCAGCTTAGGGGCTAGCGGGACGATCGATGAGCAGTTCTTC. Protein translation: CASSLGASGTIDEQFF.